A single sample is the source of the 27 T cell receptor beta chains below, sequenced in a study of PD-1 blockade in classical Hodgkin lymphoma. As to time point: newly diagnosed, previously untreated cHL patient sample. The method was immunoSEQ multiplex PCR; TCRdb's version includes in-frame clones alone and lacks a portion of them. The sample includes 15,000 to 20,000 clones, approximately 84% of them seen just once. Sequenced: peripheral blood mononuclear cells (PBMCs). These receptors all come from a human donor with classical Hodgkin lymphoma.

The J gene is TRBJ2-1, the V gene TRBV11-3, with TRBD2 matching 11 bases. V was clipped by 8 bases and J by 3 bases; unmatched bases: 0. The V gene's germline CDR1 is SGHNT and CDR2 YENEEA. The length of the CDR3 is 13 residues. CDR3 amino acids: CASGTSGYNEQFF. The CDR3 DNA reads as TGTGCCAGCGGGACTAGCGGCTACAATGAGCAGTTCTTC.

Here the CDR3 DNA reads TGTGCCAGCAGTCCCGGACGAGTAAGTCAAGAGACCCAGTACTTC. It codes for CASSPGRVSQETQYF. The chain combines TRBV2 with TRBJ2-5; D ambiguous. Trimming pared 5 bases from V and 2 bases from J, leaving 15 bases between. There are 15 residues in the CDR3. Germline CDR1 and CDR2: SNHLY and FYNNEI.

The chain carries TRBV5-1 and TRBJ2-7, with no clear D. Trimming left V 1 base short and J 4 bases short, with 9 bases between. This CDR3 is 13 amino acids long. The V gene's germline CDR1 is SGHRS and CDR2 YFSETQ. CDR3 amino acids: CASSLPQPYEQYF. In nucleotides, the CDR3 is TGCGCCAGCAGCTTGCCCCAGCCGTACGAGCAGTACTTC.

The chain employs TRBV11-2 and TRBJ1-1; perhaps TRBD1 as D (5 bases). Trimming removed 4 bases at V and 4 bases at J, with 16 bases between. The CDR3 totals 15 residues. From germline, CDR1 is SGHAT and CDR2 FQNNGV. CDR3 region: CASSSPGGGFTEAFF. The CDR3 nucleotides are TGTGCCAGCAGCTCCCCGGGTGGGGGGTTCACTGAAGCTTTCTTT. The full variable domain, in which reference TRBV11-2 and TRBJ1-1 provide the parts outside the CDR3, is EAGVAQSPRYKIIEKRQSVAFWCNPISGHATLYWYQQILGQGPKLLIQFQNNGVVDDSQLPKDRFSAERLKGVDSTLKIQPAKLEDSAVYLCASSSPGGGFTEAFFGQGTRLTVV.

The chain uses TRBV19 and TRBJ2-7; D may be TRBD2 (6 bases). V dropped 7 bases and J dropped 7 bases, with 26 bases sitting between them. Germline V CDR1 and CDR2: LNHDA, SQIVND (reference sequence). This CDR3 contains 16 residues. CDR3 DNA sequence: TGTGCCAGTATGGTGGGAGGACCCCGCTTTGTTGGGGAGCAGTACTTC. Residues: CASMVGGPRFVGEQYF.

This clone was seen only a few times. V gene TRBV4-1 combines with J gene TRBJ2-7; no clear D gene. V lost 4 bases, J lost 0 bases, and 19 bases lay in between. Germline CDR1 MGHRA, CDR2 YSYEKL. CDR3 length: 17 amino acids. The CDR3 protein is CASSLTPPGGASYEQYF. CDR3 coding DNA: TGCGCCAGCAGCCTTACCCCCCCCGGTGGAGCCTCCTACGAGCAGTACTTC.

Concerning this clone itself: This may be a read error: a much more frequent sequence differs by one nucleotide. The chain carries TRBV9 and TRBJ2-7; 9 nucleotides align to TRBD1. The ends lost 0 bases at V and 6 bases at J; junction bases unmatched: 1. From germline, CDR1 is SGDLS and CDR2 YYNGEE. This CDR3 region has 13 residues. CDR3 sequence reads: CASSVGQGGEQYF. The CDR3 DNA reads as TGTGCCAGCAGCGTAGGACAGGGGGGCGAGCAGTACTTC.

The DNA of the CDR3 is TGTGCCAGCAGCAGGGACGGGCAGGAGCAGTACTTC. Its protein is CASSRDGQEQYF. The chain links TRBV7-9 to TRBJ2-7; D may match TRBD1 or TRBD2 (5 bases each). Germline-derived CDR1 and CDR2 are SEHNR and FQNEAQ (reference sequence). Trimming pared 5 bases from V and 7 bases from J, leaving 12 bases between. This CDR3 is built from 12 residues. Full variable domain (missing parts from reference TRBV7-9 and TRBJ2-7): DTGVSQNPRHKITKRGQNVTFRCDPISEHNRLYWYRQTLGQGPEFLTYFQNEAQLEKSRLLSDRFSAERPKGSFSTLEIQRTEQGDSAMYLCASSRDGQEQYFGPGTRLTVT.

As DNA, the CDR3 is TGTGCCAGCAGCAAAGACCCGCGGATTTACGAGCAGTACTTC. It codes for CASSKDPRIYEQYF. The chain recombines TRBV21-1 with TRBJ2-7; the table calls TRBD2, which could not be checked here. TRBV21-1 is deemed a pseudogene. The CDR3 sequence is 14 residues long.

The CDR3 region is CASSISGQGHYGYTF. The CDR3 region has the DNA TGTGCCAGTAGTATATCGGGACAGGGGCACTATGGCTACACCTTC. The chain combines TRBV19 with TRBJ1-2, with 10 positions matching TRBD1. With V trimmed by 2 bases and J by 3 bases, 3 bases remained unmatched. This CDR3 has 15 residues. The germline CDR1 and CDR2 sequences are LNHDA and SQIVND (reference sequence).

The chain has TRBV2 and TRBJ2-5; D not certain. There are 13 residues in the CDR3. Germline CDR1 and CDR2: SNHLY and FYNNEI. Deletions cut 7 bases from V and 7 bases from J, with 16 bases between. CDR3 residues: CASTSIEAGTQYF. For the CDR3, the DNA is TGTGCCAGCACCTCAATTGAAGCAGGGACCCAGTACTTC. The variable domain in full, completed from reference TRBV2 and TRBJ2-5, reads EPEVTQTPSHQVTQMGQEVILRCVPISNHLYFYWYRQILGQKVEFLVSFYNNEISEKSEIFDDQFSVERPDGSNFTLKIRSTKLEDSAMYFCASTSIEAGTQYFGPGTRLLVL.

This chain connects TRBV6-4 to TRBJ1-3, with 8 bases aligning to TRBD1. V dropped 2 bases and J dropped 2; count of bases not matched to a gene: 11. Germline CDR1 reads MRHNA; CDR2 reads SNTAGT. The CDR3 spans 18 residues. The CDR3 loop reads CASSDGSPDRDAGNTIYF. The CDR3 nucleotides are TGTGCCAGCAGTGACGGCTCCCCGGACAGGGATGCTGGAAACACCATATATTTT.

The genes are TRBV7-9 and TRBJ2-7; 10 bases fit TRBD2. This CDR3 spans 15 amino acids. V was pared by 5 bases and J by 3 bases, with 7 bases of the junction left unmatched. Germline V gene sequence: CDR1 SEHNR, CDR2 FQNEAQ (reference sequence). The CDR3 region is CASSPTVAGGYEQYF. Written as DNA, the CDR3 is TGTGCCAGCAGCCCAACCGTAGCGGGGGGCTACGAGCAGTACTTC.

The chain has TRBV27 and TRBJ2-5, with 7 bases that match TRBD1. V lost 3 bases and J lost 3; bases outside the gene matches: 7. CDR1 MNHEY and CDR2 SMNVEV come from the germline V gene (reference sequence). The CDR3 consists of 15 residues. The CDR3 protein is CASSLRGRGKETQYF. CDR3 DNA sequence: TGTGCCAGCAGTTTGAGGGGCAGGGGGAAAGAGACCCAGTACTTC.

The chain couples TRBV28 to TRBJ1-5, with D unclear. Germline CDR1 and CDR2: MDHEN and SYDVKM. V gave up 1 base and J gave up 2 bases, with 12 bases separating them. The CDR3 contains 16 residues. CDR3 residues: CASSLLGSVGNQPQHF. CDR3 bases: TGTGCCAGCAGTTTATTGGGTTCGGTGGGCAATCAGCCCCAGCATTTT.

The chain couples TRBV6-1 to TRBJ2-1; the D gene could be TRBD1 or TRBD2 (5 bases each). Germline lookup yields CDR1 MNHNS and CDR2 SASEGT. CDR3 length: 12 residues. V dropped 5 bases and J dropped 11 bases, with 13 bases sitting between them. In nucleotides, the CDR3 is TGTGCCAGCAGTAATCCGGGACGGCAGCAGTTCTTC. Protein sequence: CASSNPGRQQFF.

The chain combines TRBV7-2 with TRBJ2-3, with 14 bases fitting TRBD2. CDR1 SGHTA and CDR2 FQGNSA come from the germline V gene. After removal of 5 bases from V and 5 bases from J, the junction contained 3 bases not matched to a gene. The CDR3 totals 15 residues. The CDR3 nucleotides read TGTGCCAGCAGCCCGGGACTAGCGGGAGAAGATACGCAGTATTTT. It yields the protein CASSPGLAGEDTQYF.

The rearrangement links TRBV2 to TRBJ2-1; 14 bases map to TRBD2. V trimming: 6 bases; J trimming: 10 bases; junction bases outside the gene matches: 5. The CDR3 covers 14 residues. CDR1 is SNHLY and CDR2 is FYNNEI in the germline V gene. This chain's CDR3 is CASSPGLAGVEQFF. The DNA of the CDR3 is TGTGCCAGCAGCCCGGGACTAGCGGGAGTCGAGCAGTTCTTC.

This clone is a singleton in its sample. The V gene is TRBV2, the J gene TRBJ2-3, with TRBD1 as a possible D gene (6 bases). Germline CDR1 is SNHLY and CDR2 is FYNNEI. The ends were cut back, 3 bases at V and 1 base at J, with 11 bases in the middle. The CDR3 runs 15 residues. CDR3 in amino acids: CASSEWGRGTDTQYF. The CDR3 DNA sequence: TGTGCCAGCAGTGAGTGGGGGCGAGGCACAGATACGCAGTATTTT.

This clone was picked up a small number of times. The V gene is TRBV18, the J gene TRBJ2-7; 9 bases are shared with TRBD2. Losses at the gene ends were 3 bases for V and 1 base for J; bases not matched to a gene: 7. The CDR3 totals 16 residues. The germline CDR1 and CDR2 sequences are KGHSH and LQKENI. The CDR3 sequence is CASSPKLAGVSYEQYF. CDR3 nucleotides: TGTGCCAGCTCACCGAAACTAGCGGGTGTTTCCTACGAGCAGTACTTC.

This chain links TRBV28 with TRBJ2-2, with D possibly being TRBD1 (7 bases). With 3 bases removed from V and 0 bases from J, the gap between germline ends came to 23 bases. Germline lookup yields CDR1 MDHEN and CDR2 SYDVKM. The CDR3 contains 20 residues. The CDR3 reads CASSLFGQASTGANTGELFF. The CDR3 region has the DNA TGTGCCAGCAGTTTGTTTGGACAGGCCAGTACGGGGGCGAACACCGGGGAGCTGTTTTTT.

A word on this clone: At one end the junction does not follow the germline gene, possibly because of a read error. V and J are TRBV7-7 and TRBJ2-5; the match to TRBD1 covers 11 bases. CDR3 length: 15 residues. Germline V CDR1 and CDR2: SSHAT, FNYEAQ (reference sequence). The CDR3, as DNA: TGTGCTAGCAGCCAGGGACAGGGGGGTGCAGAGACCCAGTACTTC. Translation: CASSQGQGGAETQYF.

CDR3 residues: CASSIGGGEQFF. The CDR3 DNA sequence: TGTGCCAGTAGTATAGGAGGAGGTGAGCAGTTCTTC. The chain uses TRBV19 and TRBJ2-1; a weak D match, TRBD2 (5 bases). V lost 1 base, J lost 9 bases, and 7 bases lay in between. Germline lookup yields CDR1 LNHDA and CDR2 SQIVND (reference sequence). This CDR3 region has 12 residues.

The V gene is TRBV19, the J gene TRBJ2-7, with D unclear. In germline, CDR1 is LNHDA, CDR2 SQIVND (reference sequence). This CDR3 region has 13 residues. Trimming stripped 0 bases from V and 1 base from J, with 4 bases between. Here the CDR3 DNA reads TGTGCCAGTAGTATAGAAGGGTCCTACGAGCAGTACTTC. Protein sequence: CASSIEGSYEQYF.

This chain uses TRBV11-2 with TRBJ2-7, with D maybe TRBD1 (6 bases). Germline CDR1 and CDR2: SGHAT and FQNNGV. The CDR3 spans 15 residues. Trimming left V 1 base short and J 5 bases short, with 15 bases between. The DNA of the CDR3 is TGTGCCAGCAGCTTAGGGCCCAGGGGATCGGACGAGCAGTACTTC. It translates to CASSLGPRGSDEQYF.

This clone qualifies as medium-sized. The J gene is TRBJ2-1, the V gene TRBV7-2; TRBD1 might be the D (7 bases). The V gene's germline CDR1 is SGHTA and CDR2 FQGNSA. Deletions cut 1 base from V and 6 bases from J, with 10 bases between. This CDR3 is 14 amino acids long. The CDR3 nucleotides read TGTGCCAGCAGCTTAGGACAGGGAGGCAATGAGCAGTTCTTC. It is translated as CASSLGQGGNEQFF.

The chain is built from TRBV6-5 and TRBJ2-3; 9 bases align to TRBD1. The CDR3 has 14 residues. After removal of 6 bases from V and 4 bases from J, the junction contained 5 bases not matched to a gene. From germline, CDR1 is MNHEY and CDR2 SVGAGI. CDR3 in DNA: TGTGCCAGCAGCCCCGGGACAGGGTCAGATACGCAGTATTTT. It codes for CASSPGTGSDTQYF.